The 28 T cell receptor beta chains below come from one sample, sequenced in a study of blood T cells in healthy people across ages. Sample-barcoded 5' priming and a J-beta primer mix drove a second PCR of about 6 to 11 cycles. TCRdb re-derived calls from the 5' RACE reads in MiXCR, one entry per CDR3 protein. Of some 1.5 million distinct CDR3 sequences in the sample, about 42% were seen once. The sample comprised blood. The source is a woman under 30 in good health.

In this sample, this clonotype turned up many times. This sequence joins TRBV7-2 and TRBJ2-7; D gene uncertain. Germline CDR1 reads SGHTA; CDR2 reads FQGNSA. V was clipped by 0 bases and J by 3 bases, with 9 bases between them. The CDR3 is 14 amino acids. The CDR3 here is CASSLATDGYEQYF. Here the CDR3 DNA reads TGTGCCAGCAGCTTAGCCACGGACGGCTACGAGCAGTACTTC.

The CDR3 coding sequence is TGTGCCAGCAGTGAAGTTATTAGCGGGGGGGAGTTCTTC. It translates to CASSEVISGGEFF. The chain links TRBV2 to TRBJ2-1; 11 nucleotides align to TRBD2. The germline CDR1 and CDR2 sequences are SNHLY and FYNNEI. Unmatched junction bases numbered 4, after V lost 1 base and J lost 14 bases. The CDR3 totals 13 residues.

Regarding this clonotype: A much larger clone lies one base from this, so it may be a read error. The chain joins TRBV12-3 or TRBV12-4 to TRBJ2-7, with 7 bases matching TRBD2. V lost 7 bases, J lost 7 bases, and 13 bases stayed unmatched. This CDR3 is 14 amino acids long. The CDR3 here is CASTQRGTYNEQYF. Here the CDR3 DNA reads TGTGCCAGCACTCAGCGGGGTACCTACAATGAGCAGTACTTC.

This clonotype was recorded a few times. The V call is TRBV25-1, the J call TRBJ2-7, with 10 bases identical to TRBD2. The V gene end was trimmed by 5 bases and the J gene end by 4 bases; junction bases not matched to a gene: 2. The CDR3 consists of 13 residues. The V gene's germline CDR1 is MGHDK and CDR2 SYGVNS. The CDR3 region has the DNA TGTGCCAGCAGTCGTAGCGGGGGGTACGAGCAGTACTTC. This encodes CASSRSGGYEQYF.

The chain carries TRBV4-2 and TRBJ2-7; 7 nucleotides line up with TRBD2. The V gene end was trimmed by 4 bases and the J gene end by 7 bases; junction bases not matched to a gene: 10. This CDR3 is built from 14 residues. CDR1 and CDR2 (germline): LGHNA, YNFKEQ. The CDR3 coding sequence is TGTGCCAGCAGCCGCGGACTAGGGAGCAATGAGCAGTACTTC. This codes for CASSRGLGSNEQYF.

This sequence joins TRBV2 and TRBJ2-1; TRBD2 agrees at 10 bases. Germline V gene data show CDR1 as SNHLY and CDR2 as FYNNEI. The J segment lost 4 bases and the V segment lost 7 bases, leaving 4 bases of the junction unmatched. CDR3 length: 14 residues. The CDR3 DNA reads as TGTGCCAGCATTCAGCGGGAGGGGTACAATGAGCAGTTCTTC. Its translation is CASIQREGYNEQFF.

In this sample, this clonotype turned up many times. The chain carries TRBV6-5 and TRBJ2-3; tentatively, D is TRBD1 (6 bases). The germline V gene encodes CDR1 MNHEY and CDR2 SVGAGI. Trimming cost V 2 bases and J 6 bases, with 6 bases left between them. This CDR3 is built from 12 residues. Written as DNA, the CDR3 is TGTGCCAGCAGTTACAGGGGGGATACGCAGTATTTT. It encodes CASSYRGDTQYF.

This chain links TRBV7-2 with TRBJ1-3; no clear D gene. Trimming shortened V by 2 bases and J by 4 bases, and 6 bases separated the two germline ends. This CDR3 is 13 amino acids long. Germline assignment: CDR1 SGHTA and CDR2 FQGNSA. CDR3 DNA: TGTGCCAGCAGCTTAAGGGCCGGAAACACCATATATTTT. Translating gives CASSLRAGNTIYF.

This CDR3 is CSAVPGLAEITDTQYF. In nucleotides, the CDR3 is TGCAGTGCTGTCCCGGGACTAGCGGAGATCACAGATACGCAGTATTTT. This chain uses TRBV20-1 with TRBJ2-3; 11 bases match TRBD2. The germline V gene has CDR1 DFQATT and CDR2 SNEGSKA (reference sequence). This CDR3 has 16 amino acids. V was clipped by 5 bases and J by 2 bases; unmatched bases: 9.

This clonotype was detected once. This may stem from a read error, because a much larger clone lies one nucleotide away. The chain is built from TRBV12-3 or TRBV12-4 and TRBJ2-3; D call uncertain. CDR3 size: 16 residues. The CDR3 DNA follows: TGTGCCAGCAGTTTAATCCGGACCCTAGGCACAGATATGCAGTATTTT. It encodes CASSLIRTLGTDMQYF.

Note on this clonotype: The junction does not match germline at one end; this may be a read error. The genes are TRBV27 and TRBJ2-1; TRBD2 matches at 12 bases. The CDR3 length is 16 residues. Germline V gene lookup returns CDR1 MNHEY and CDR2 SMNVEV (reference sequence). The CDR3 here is CARSEGTSGFYNEQFF. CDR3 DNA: TGTGCCCGCAGCGAAGGGACTAGCGGGTTCTACAATGAGCAGTTCTTC.

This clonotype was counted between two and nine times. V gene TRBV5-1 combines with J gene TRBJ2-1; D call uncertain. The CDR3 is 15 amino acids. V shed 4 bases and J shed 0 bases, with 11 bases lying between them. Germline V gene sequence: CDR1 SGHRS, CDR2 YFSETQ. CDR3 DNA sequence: TGCGCCAGCAGCGACGACCCCAGCTCCTACAATGAGCAGTTCTTC. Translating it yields CASSDDPSSYNEQFF. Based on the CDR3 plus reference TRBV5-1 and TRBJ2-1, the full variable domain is KAGVTQTPRYLIKTRGQQVTLSCSPISGHRSVSWYQQTPGQGLQFLFEYFSETQRNKGNFPGRFSGRQFSNSRSEMNVSTLELGDSALYLCASSDDPSSYNEQFFGPGTRLTVL.

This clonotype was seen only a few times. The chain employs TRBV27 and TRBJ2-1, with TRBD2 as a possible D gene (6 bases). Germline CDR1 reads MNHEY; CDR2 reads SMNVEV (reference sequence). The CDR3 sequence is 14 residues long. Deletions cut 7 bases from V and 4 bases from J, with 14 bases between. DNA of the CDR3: TGTGCCAGCACTAGCGCCCGGGTTTACAATGAGCAGTTCTTC. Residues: CASTSARVYNEQFF.

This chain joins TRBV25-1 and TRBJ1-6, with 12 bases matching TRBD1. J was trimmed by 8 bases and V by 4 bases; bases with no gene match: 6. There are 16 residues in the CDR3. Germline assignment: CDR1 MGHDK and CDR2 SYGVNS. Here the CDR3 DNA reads TGTGCCAGCAGTGCGCGGGACAGGGGGCTTTATTCACCCCTCCACTTT. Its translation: CASSARDRGLYSPLHF. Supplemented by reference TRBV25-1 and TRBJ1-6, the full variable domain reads EADIYQTPRYLVIGTGKKITLECSQTMGHDKMYWYQQDPGMELHLIHYSYGVNSTEKGDLSSESTVSRIRTEHFPLTLESARPSHTSQYLCASSARDRGLYSPLHFGNGTRLTVT.

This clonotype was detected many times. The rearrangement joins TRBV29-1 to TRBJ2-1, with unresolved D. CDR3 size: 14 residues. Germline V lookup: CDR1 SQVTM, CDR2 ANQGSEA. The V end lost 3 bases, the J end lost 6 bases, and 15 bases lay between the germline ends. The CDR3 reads CSVDPSSGSNEQFF. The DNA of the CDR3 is TGCAGCGTTGATCCCAGCTCAGGATCCAATGAGCAGTTCTTC.

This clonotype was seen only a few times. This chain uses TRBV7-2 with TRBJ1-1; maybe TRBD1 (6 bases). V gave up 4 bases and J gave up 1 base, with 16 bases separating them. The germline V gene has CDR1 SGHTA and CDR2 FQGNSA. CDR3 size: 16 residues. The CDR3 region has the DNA TGTGCCAGCAGCTATCGAGGGGTAGGGGGGAACACTGAAGCTTTCTTT. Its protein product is CASSYRGVGGNTEAFF. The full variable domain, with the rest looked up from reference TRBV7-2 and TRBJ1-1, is GAGVSQSPSNKVTEKGKDVELRCDPISGHTALYWYRQSLGQGLEFLIYFQGNSAPDKSGLPSDRFSAERTGGSVSTLTIQRTQQEDSAVYLCASSYRGVGGNTEAFFGQGTRLTVV.

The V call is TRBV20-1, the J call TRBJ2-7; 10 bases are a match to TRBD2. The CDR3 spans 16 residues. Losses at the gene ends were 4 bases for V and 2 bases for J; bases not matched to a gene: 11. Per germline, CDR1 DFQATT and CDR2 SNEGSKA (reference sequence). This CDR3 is CSATQPRTSGTYEQYF. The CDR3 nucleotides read TGCAGTGCTACCCAACCCCGGACTAGCGGTACCTACGAGCAGTACTTC.

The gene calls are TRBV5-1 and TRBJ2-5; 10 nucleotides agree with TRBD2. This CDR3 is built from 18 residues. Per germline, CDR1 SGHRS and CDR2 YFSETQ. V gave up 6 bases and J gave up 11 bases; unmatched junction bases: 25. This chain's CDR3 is CASTFEGSGGLSYNEQYF. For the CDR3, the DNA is TGCGCCAGCACCTTCGAAGGTAGCGGGGGGCTGAGCTACAATGAGCAGTACTTC. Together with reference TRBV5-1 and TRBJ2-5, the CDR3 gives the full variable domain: KAGVTQTPRYLIKTRGQQVTLSCSPISGHRSVSWYQQTPGQGLQFLFEYFSETQRNKGNFPGRFSGRQFSNSRSEMNVSTLELGDSALYLCASTFEGSGGLSYNEQYFGPGTRLLVL.

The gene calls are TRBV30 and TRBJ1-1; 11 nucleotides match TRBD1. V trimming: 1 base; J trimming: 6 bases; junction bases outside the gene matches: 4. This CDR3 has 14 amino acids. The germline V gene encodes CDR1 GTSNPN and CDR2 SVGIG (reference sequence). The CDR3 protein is CAWSEGQGASEAFF. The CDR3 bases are TGTGCCTGGAGTGAAGGACAGGGGGCGTCTGAAGCTTTCTTT. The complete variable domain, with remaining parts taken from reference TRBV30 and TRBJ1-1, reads SQTIHQWPATLVQPVGSPLSLECTVEGTSNPNLYWYRQAAGRGLQLLFYSVGIGQISSEVPQNLSASRPQDRQFILSSKKLLLSDSGFYLCAWSEGQGASEAFFGQGTRLTVV.

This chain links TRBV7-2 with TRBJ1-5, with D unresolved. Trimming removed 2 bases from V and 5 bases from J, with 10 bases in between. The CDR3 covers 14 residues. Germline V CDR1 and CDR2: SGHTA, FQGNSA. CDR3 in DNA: TGTGCCAGCAGCTTACTTAGTGGGTATCAGCCCCAGCATTTT. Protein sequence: CASSLLSGYQPQHF.

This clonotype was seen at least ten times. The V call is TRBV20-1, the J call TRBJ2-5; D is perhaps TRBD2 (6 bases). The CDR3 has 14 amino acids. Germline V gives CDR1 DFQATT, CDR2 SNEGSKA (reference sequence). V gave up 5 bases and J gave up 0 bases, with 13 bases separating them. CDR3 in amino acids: CSAFGTSYQETQYF. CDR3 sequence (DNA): TGCAGTGCTTTTGGGACTTCCTACCAAGAGACCCAGTACTTC.

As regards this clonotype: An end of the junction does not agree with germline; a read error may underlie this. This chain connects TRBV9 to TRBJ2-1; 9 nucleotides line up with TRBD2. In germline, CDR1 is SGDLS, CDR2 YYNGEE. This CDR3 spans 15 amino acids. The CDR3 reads CASGVGASGDNEQFF. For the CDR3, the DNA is TGTGCCAGCGGCGTAGGAGCTAGCGGGGATAATGAGCAGTTCTTC.

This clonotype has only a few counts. The CDR3 region has the DNA TGTGCCAGCAGGGGGGGGGTTGATACGCAGTATTTT. Amino acid sequence: CASRGGVDTQYF. The V gene is TRBV6-6, the J gene TRBJ2-3; 7 bases match TRBD2. Per germline, CDR1 MNHNY and CDR2 SVGAGI (reference sequence). This CDR3 has 12 amino acids. The V gene end was trimmed by 6 bases and the J gene end by 6 bases; junction bases not matched to a gene: 3.

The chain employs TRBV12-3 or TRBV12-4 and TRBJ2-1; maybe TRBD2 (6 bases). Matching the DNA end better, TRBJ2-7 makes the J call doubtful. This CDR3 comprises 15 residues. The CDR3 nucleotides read TGTGCCAGCAGTCTTAAAATGGGACTCTACAATGAGCAGTACTTC. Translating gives CASSLKMGLYNEQYF.

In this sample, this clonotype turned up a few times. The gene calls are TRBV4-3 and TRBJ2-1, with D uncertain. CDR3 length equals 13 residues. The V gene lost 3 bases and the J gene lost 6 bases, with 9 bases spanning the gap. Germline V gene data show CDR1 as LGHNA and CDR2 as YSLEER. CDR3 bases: TGCGCCAGCAGCCACGACATTCCCAATGAGCAGTTCTTC. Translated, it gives CASSHDIPNEQFF.

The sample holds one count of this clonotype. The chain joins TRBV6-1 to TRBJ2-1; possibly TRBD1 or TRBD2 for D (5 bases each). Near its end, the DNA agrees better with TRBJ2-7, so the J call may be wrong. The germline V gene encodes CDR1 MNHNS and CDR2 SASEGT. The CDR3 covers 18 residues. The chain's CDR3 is CASSERGGWRSRYNEQYF. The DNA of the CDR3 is TGTGCCAGCAGTGAAAGGGGTGGCTGGAGGTCCCGCTACAATGAGCAGTACTTC.

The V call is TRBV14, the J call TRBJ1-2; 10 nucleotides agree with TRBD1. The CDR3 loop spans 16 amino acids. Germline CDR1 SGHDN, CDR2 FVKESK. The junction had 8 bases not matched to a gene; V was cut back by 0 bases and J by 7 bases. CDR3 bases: TGTGCCAGCAGCCAAGAGGGGCCGGGACAGGGGCCTGGCTACACCTTC. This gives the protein CASSQEGPGQGPGYTF.

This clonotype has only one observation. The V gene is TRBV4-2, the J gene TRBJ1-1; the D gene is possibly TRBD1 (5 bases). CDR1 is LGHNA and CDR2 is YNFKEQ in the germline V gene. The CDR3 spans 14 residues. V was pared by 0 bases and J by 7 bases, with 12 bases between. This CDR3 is CASSQDTGRREAFF. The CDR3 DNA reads TGTGCCAGCAGCCAAGATACGGGGCGCCGTGAAGCTTTCTTT.